This T cell receptor beta chain derives from a study of human T cells and chemical hapten exposure. Study as a whole: Mostly female patients had alopecia areata, totalis or universalis. Small pooled library volume differences chiefly drove per-sample TCR yield variation. The study's findings and limits: The study found expanded TCRs formed significantly more large CDR3 similarity clusters than controls.

Attachment of unique molecular identifiers to individual cDNA molecules was performed in the library. In TCRdb, the RACE reads were re-called with MiXCR into one record per CDR3 protein. The data show tens of thousands of distinct CDR3 sequences, about 10% seen once. This clonotype was counted only a few times. The target antigen is unknown. CDR3 length: 13 amino acids. V was cut by 11 bases and J by 1 base, with 13 bases left in between. From germline, CDR1 is SGHTA and CDR2 FQGNSA. Time point specified: patch test 1, 2 weeks after DPC sensitization. Stated treatment: therapeutic diphenylcyclopropenone sensitization with weekly scalp DPC.

The sample here was whole blood, taken in connection with sensitization to the hapten diphenylcyclopropenone (DPC). V gene TRBV7-2 combines with J gene TRBJ2-3; D gene uncertain. This receptor was obtained from a man aged 40-50 years with alopecia areata. Some clones in this sample may be carry-over from other donors' samples. In DNA form, the CDR3 reads TGTGCCGTCGGTTCCCTTGGCACAGATACGCAGTATTTT. Translation: CAVGSLGTDTQYF.